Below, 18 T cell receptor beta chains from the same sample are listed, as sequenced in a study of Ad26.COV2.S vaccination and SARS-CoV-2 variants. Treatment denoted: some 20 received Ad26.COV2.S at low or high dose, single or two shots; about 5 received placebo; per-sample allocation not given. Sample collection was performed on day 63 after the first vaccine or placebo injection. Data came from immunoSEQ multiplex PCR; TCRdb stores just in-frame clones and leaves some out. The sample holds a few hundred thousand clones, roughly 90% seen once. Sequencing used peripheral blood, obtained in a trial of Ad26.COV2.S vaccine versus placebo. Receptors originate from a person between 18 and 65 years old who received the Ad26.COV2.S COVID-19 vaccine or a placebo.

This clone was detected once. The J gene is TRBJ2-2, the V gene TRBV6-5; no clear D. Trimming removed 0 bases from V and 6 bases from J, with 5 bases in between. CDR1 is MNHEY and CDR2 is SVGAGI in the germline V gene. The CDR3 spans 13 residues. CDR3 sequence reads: CASSYSLAGELFF. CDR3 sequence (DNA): TGTGCCAGCAGTTACTCTCTGGCCGGGGAGCTGTTTTTT.

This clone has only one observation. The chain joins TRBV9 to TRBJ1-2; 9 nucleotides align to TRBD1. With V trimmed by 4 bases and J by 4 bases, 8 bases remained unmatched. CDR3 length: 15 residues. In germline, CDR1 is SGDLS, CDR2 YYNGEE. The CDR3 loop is CASSPGTGRSYGYTF. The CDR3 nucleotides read TGTGCCAGCAGCCCAGGGACAGGGAGGAGCTATGGCTACACCTTC.

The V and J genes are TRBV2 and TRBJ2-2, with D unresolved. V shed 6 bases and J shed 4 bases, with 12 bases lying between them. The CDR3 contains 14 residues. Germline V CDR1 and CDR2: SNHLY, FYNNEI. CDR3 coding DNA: TGTGCCAGCAGCCCGGGCGAAATCACCGGGGAGCTGTTTTTT. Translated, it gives CASSPGEITGELFF.

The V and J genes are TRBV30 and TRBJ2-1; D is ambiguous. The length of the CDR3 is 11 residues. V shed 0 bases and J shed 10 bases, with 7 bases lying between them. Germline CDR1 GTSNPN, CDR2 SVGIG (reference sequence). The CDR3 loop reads CAWSVTPEQFF. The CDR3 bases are TGTGCCTGGAGTGTAACCCCGGAGCAGTTCTTC.

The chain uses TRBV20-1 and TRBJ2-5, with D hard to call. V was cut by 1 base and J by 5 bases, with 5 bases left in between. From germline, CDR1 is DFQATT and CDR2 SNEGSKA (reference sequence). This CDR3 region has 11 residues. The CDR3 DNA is TGCAGTGCTAGAGCTGTTGAGACCCAGTACTTC. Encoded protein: CSARAVETQYF.

The CDR3 region has the DNA TGTGCCAGCTCACCATACAGGGGGGATAAGGTCGAGCAGTACTTC. Residues: CASSPYRGDKVEQYF. The V and J genes are TRBV18 and TRBJ2-7, with TRBD1 matching over 8 bases. After removal of 2 bases from V and 6 bases from J, the junction contained 9 bases not matched to a gene. The CDR3 loop spans 15 amino acids. The germline gives CDR1 KGHSH, CDR2 LQKENI. The full variable domain, rest sourced from reference TRBV18 and TRBJ2-7, is NAGVMQNPRHLVRRRGQEARLRCSPMKGHSHVYWYRQLPEEGLKFMVYLQKENIIDESGMPKERFSAEFPKEGPSILRIQQVVRGDSAAYFCASSPYRGDKVEQYFGPGTRLTVT.

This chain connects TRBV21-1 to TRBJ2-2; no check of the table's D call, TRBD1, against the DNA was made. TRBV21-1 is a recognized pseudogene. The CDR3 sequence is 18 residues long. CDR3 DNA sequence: TGTGCCAGCAGCAAAGTCCCTGGCAGGGGGCATGACACCGGGGAGCTGTTTTTT. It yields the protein CASSKVPGRGHDTGELFF.

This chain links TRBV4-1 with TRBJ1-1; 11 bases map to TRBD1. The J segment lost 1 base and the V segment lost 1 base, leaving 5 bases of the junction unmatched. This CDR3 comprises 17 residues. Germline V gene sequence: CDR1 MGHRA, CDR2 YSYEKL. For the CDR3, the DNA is TGCGCCAGCAGCCAAGTCGGGACAGGGGGGGAGAACACTGAAGCTTTCTTT. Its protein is CASSQVGTGGENTEAFF.

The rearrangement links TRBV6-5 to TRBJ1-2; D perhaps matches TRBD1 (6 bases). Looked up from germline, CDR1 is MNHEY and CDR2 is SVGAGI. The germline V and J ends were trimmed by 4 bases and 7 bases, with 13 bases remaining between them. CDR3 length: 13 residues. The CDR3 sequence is CASSFGQGPGYTF. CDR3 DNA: TGTGCCAGCAGTTTTGGCCAGGGGCCTGGCTACACCTTC.

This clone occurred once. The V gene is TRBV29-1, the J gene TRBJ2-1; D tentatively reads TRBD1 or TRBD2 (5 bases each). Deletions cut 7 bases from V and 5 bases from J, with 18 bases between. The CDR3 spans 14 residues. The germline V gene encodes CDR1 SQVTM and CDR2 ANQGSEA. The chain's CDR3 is CSAGPGTDDNEQFF. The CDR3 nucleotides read TGCAGCGCCGGGCCCGGGACGGATGACAATGAGCAGTTCTTC.

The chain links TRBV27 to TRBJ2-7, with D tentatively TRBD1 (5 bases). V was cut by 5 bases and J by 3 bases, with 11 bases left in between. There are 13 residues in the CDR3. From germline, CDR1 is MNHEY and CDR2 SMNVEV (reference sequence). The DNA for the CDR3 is TGTGCCAGCAGTCAAGGACACCTCTACGAGCAGTACTTC. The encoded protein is CASSQGHLYEQYF.

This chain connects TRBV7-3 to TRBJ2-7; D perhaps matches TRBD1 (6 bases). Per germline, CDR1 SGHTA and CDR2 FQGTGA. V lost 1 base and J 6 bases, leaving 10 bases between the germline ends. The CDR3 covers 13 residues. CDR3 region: CASSLNRVGEQYF. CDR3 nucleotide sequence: TGTGCCAGCAGCTTAAACAGGGTGGGCGAGCAGTACTTC. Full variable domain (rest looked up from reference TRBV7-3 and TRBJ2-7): GAGVSQTPSNKVTEKGKYVELRCDPISGHTALYWYRQSLGQGPEFLIYFQGTGAADDSGLPNDRFFAVRPEGSVSTLKIQRTERGDSAVYLCASSLNRVGEQYFGPGTRLTVT.

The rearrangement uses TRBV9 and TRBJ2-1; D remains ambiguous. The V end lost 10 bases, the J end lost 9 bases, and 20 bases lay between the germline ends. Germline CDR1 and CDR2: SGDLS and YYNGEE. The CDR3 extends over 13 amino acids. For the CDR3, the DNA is TGTGCCCGAAGGGCCCTCCGGAAGGGTGAGCAGTTCTTC. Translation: CARRALRKGEQFF.

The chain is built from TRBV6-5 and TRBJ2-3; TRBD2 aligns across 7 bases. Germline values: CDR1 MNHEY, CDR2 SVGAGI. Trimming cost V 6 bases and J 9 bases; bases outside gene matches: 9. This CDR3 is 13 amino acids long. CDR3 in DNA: TGTGCCAGCAGCCGTACTCGGGGGGACACGCAGTATTTT. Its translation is CASSRTRGDTQYF.

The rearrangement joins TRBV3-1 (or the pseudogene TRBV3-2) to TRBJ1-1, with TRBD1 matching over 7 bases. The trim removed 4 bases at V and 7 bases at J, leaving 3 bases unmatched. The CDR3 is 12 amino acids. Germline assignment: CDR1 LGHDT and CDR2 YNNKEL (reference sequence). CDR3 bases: TGTGCCAGCAGCCCGGGGACAGTTGAAGCTTTCTTT. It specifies CASSPGTVEAFF.

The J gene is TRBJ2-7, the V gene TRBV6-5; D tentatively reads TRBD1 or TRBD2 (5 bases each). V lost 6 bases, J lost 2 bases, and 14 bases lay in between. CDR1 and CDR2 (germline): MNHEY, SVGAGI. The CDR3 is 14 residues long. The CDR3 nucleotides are TGTGCCAGCAGGCCCCCGGGACGGACCTACGAGCAGTACTTC. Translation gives CASRPPGRTYEQYF.

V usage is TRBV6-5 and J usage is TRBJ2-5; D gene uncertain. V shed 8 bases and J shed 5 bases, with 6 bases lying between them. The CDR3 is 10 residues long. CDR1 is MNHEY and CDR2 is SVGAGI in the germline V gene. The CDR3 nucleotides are TGTGCCAGCGGTCGGGAGACCCAGTACTTC. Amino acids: CASGRETQYF.

CDR3 bases: TGCGCCAGCAGTGATCGGGGGCCGGAGATCACTGAAGCTTTCTTT. Its protein product is CASSDRGPEITEAFF. The V gene is TRBV10-1, the J gene TRBJ1-1; a weak D match, TRBD1 (6 bases). The CDR3 is 15 amino acids. CDR1 is WNHNN and CDR2 is SYGVQD in the germline V gene (reference sequence). Trimming removed 3 bases from V and 4 bases from J, with 15 bases in between.